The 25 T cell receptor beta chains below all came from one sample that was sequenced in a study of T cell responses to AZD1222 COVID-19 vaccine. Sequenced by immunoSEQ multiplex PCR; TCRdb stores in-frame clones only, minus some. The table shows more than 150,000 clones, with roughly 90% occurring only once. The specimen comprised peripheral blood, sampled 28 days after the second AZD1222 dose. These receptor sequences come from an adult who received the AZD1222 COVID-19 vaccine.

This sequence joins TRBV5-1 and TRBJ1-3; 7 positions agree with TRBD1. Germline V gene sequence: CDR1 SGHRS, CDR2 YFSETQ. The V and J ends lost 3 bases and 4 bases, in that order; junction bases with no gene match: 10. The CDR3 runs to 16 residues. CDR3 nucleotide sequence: TGCGCCAGCAGCTACGGACAGGTTGGTTCCGGAAACACCATATATTTT. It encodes CASSYGQVGSGNTIYF.

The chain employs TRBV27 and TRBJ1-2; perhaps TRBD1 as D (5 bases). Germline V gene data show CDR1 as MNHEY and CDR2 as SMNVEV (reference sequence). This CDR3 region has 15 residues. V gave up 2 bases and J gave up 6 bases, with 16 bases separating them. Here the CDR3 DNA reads TGTGCCAGCAGTTTAGGGGCCGGGACGACGAATGGCTACACCTTC. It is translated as CASSLGAGTTNGYTF.

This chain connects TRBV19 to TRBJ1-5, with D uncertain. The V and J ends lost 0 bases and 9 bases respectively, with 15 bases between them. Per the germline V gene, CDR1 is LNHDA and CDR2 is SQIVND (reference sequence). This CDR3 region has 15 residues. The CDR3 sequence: CASSIDRKALGPQHF. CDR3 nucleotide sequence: TGTGCCAGTAGTATAGATCGGAAGGCCTTGGGGCCCCAGCATTTT.

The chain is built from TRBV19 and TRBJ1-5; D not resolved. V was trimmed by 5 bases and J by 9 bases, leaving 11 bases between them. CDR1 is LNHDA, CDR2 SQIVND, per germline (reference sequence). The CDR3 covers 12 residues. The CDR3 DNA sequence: TGTGCCAGTAGTCCGGTCAACCTGCCCCAGCATTTT. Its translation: CASSPVNLPQHF.

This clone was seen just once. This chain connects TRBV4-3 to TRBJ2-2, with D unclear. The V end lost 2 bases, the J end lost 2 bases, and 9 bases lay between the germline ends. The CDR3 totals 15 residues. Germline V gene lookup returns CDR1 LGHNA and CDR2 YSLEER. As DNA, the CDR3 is TGCGCCAGCAGCCAACTGGGAACTAACACCGGGGAGCTGTTTTTT. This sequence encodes CASSQLGTNTGELFF.

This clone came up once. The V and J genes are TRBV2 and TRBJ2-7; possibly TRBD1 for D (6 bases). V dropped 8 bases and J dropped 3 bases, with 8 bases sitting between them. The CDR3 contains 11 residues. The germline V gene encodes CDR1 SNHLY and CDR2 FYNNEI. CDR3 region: CASQDSYEQYF. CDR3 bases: TGTGCCAGCCAGGACAGCTACGAGCAGTACTTC.

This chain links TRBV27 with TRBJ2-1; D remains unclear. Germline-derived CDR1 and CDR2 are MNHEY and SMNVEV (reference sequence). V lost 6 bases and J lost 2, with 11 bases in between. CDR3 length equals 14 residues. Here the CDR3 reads CASSGLEAYNEQFF. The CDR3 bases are TGTGCCAGCAGCGGCCTAGAAGCCTACAATGAGCAGTTCTTC.

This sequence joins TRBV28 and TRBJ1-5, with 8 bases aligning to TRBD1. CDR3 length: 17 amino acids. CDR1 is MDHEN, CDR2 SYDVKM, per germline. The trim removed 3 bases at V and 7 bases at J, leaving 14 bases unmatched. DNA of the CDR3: TGTGCCAGCAGTTTCTTTCTCGACAGGGGTAGACGACAGCCCCAGCATTTT. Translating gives CASSFFLDRGRRQPQHF.

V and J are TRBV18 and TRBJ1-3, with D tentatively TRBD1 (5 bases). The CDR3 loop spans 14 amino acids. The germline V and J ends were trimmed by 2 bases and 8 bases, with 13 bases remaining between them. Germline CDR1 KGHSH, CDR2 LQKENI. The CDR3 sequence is CASSPGAPVDTIYF. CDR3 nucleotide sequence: TGTGCCAGCTCACCAGGGGCACCAGTCGACACCATATATTTT.

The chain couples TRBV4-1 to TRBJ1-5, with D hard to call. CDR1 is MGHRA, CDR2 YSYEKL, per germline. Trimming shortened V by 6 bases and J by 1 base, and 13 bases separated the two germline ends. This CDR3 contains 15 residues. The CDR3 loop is CASRVGLESNQPQHF. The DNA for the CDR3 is TGCGCCAGCAGAGTCGGCCTAGAGAGCAATCAGCCCCAGCATTTT.

The CDR3 spells CASSQGVKRNTDTQYF. In DNA, the CDR3 is TGTGCCAGCAGCCAAGGGGTAAAGCGGAACACAGATACGCAGTATTTT. This chain connects TRBV3-1 (or the pseudogene TRBV3-2) to TRBJ2-3, with a weak D call TRBD2 (5 bases). CDR3 length: 16 residues. In germline, CDR1 is LGHDT, CDR2 YNNKEL (reference sequence). The V end lost 1 base, the J end lost 2 bases, and 13 bases lay between the germline ends.

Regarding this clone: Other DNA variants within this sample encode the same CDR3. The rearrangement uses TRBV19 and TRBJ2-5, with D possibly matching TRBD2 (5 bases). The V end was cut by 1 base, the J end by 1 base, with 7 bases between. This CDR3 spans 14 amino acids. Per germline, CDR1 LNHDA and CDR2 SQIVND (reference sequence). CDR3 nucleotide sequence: TGTGCCAGTAGTATAGTCAGCGGCCAAGAGACCCAGTACTTC. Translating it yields CASSIVSGQETQYF.

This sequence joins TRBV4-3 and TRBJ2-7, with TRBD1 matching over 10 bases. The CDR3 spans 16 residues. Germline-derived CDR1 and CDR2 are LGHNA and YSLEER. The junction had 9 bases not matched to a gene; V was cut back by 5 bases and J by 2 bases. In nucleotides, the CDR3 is TGCGCCAGCAGCTTCTCCGGGACAGGGGAGACCTACGAGCAGTACTTC. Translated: CASSFSGTGETYEQYF.

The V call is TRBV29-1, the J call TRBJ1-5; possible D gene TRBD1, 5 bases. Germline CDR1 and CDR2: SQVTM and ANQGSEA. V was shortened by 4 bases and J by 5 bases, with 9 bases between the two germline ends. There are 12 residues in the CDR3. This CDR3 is CSVAQGDQPQHF. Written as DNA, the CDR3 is TGCAGCGTTGCCCAGGGTGATCAGCCCCAGCATTTT. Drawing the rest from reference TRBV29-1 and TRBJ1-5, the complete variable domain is SAVISQKPSRDICQRGTSLTIQCQVDSQVTMMFWYRQQPGQSLTLIATANQGSEATYESGFVIDKFPISRPNLTFSTLTVSNMSPEDSSIYLCSVAQGDQPQHFGDGTRLSIL.

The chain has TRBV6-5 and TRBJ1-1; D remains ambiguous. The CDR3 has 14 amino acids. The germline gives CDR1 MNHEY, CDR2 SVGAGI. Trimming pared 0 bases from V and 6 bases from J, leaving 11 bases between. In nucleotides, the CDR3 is TGTGCCAGCAGTTACTCGAATTTTCGCTCTGAAGCTTTCTTT. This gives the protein CASSYSNFRSEAFF.

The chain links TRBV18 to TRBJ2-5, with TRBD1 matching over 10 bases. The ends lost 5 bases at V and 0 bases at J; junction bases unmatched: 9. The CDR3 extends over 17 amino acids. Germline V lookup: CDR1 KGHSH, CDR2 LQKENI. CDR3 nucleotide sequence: TGTGCCAGCTCAGCTAGACGGGGACAGGGGTACCAAGAGACCCAGTACTTC. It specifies CASSARRGQGYQETQYF. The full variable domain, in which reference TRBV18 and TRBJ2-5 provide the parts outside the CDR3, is NAGVMQNPRHLVRRRGQEARLRCSPMKGHSHVYWYRQLPEEGLKFMVYLQKENIIDESGMPKERFSAEFPKEGPSILRIQQVVRGDSAAYFCASSARRGQGYQETQYFGPGTRLLVL.

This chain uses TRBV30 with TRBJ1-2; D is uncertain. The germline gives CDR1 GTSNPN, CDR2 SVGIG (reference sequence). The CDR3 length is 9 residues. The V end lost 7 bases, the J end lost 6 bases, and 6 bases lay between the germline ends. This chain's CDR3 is CAYNNGYTF. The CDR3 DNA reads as TGTGCCTACAACAATGGCTACACCTTC.

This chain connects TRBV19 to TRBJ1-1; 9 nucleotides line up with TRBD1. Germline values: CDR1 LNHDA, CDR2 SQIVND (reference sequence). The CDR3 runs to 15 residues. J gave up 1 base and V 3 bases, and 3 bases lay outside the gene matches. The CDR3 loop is CASSMRGQGNTEAFF. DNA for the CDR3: TGTGCCAGTAGTATGAGGGGACAGGGGAACACTGAAGCTTTCTTT.

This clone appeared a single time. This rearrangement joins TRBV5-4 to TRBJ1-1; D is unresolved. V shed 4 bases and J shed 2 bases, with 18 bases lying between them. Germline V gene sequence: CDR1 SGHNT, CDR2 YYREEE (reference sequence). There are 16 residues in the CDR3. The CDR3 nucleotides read TGTGCCAGCAGCCTGGTCCCCAGTAGGGTTAACACTGAAGCTTTCTTT. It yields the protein CASSLVPSRVNTEAFF.

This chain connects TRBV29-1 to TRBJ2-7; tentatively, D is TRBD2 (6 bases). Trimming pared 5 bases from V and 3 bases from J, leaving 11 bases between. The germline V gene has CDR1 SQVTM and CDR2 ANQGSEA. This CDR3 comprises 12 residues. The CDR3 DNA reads TGCAGCGTTAGCTTAGCGGACTACGAGCAGTACTTC. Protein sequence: CSVSLADYEQYF.

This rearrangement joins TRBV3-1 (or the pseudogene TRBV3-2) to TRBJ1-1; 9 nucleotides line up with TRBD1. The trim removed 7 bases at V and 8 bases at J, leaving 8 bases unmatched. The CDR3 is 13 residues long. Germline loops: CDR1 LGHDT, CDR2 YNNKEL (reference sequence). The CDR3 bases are TGTGCCAGCAAAACGGGACAGGGTAGAGAAGCTTTCTTT. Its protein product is CASKTGQGREAFF.

The CDR3 is CASSQDEGGRNEQFF. CDR3 DNA sequence: TGTGCCAGCAGCCAAGATGAGGGGGGTCGTAATGAGCAGTTCTTC. The chain combines TRBV14 with TRBJ2-1; the D call may be TRBD1 or TRBD2 (6 bases each). The CDR3 covers 15 residues. Germline values: CDR1 SGHDN, CDR2 FVKESK. Trimming took off 0 bases at V and 7 bases at J, with 13 bases between the two ends.

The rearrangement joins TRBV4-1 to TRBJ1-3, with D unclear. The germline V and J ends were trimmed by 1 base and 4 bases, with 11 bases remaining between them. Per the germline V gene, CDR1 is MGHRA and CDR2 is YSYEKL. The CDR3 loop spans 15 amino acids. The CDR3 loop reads CASSQVSDKGNTIYF. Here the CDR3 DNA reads TGCGCCAGCAGCCAAGTATCTGACAAGGGAAACACCATATATTTT.

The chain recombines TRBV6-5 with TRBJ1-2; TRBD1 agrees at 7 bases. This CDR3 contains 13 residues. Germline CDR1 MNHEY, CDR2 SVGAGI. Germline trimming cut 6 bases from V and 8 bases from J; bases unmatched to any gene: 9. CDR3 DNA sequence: TGTGCCAGCAGGGAGGGGGCGTCAAGAGGCTACACCTTC. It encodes CASREGASRGYTF.

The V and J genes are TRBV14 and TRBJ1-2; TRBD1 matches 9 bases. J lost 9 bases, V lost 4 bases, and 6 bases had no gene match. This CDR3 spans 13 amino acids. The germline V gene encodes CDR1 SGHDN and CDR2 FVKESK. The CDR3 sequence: CASSPGTGISYTF. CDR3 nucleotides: TGTGCCAGCAGCCCCGGGACAGGGATCAGCTACACCTTC.